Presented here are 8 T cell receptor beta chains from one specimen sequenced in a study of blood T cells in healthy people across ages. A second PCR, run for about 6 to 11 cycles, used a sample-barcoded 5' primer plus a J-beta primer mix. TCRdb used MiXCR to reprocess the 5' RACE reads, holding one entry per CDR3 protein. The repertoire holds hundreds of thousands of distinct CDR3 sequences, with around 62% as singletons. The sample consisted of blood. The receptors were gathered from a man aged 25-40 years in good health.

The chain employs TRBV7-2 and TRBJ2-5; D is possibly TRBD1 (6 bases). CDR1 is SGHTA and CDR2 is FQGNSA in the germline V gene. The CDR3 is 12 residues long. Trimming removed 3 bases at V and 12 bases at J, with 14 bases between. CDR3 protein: CASSFDRLGEYF. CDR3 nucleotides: TGTGCCAGCAGCTTCGACAGGTTGGGGGAGTACTTC.

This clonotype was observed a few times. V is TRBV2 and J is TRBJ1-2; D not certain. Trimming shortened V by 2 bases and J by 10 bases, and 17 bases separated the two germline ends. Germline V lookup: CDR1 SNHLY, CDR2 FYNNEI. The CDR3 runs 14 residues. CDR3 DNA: TGTGCCAGCAGTGAAAGGGCAGGCGAACGCGTCTACACCTTC. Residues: CASSERAGERVYTF. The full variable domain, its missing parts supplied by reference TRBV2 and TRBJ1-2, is EPEVTQTPSHQVTQMGQEVILRCVPISNHLYFYWYRQILGQKVEFLVSFYNNEISEKSEIFDDQFSVERPDGSNFTLKIRSTKLEDSAMYFCASSERAGERVYTFGSGTRLTVV.

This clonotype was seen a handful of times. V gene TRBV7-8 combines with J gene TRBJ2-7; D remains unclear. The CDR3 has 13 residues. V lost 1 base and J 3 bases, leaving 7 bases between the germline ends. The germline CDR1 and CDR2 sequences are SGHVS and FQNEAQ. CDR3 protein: CASSLGPVYEQYF. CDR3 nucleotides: TGTGCCAGCAGCTTAGGGCCCGTCTACGAGCAGTACTTC.

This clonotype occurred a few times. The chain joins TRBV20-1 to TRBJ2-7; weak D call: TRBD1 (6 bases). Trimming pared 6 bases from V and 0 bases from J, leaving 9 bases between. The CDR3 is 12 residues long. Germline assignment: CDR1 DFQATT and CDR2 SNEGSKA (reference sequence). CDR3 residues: CSAPDSSYEQYF. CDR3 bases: TGCAGTGCCCCGGACAGCTCCTACGAGCAGTACTTC.

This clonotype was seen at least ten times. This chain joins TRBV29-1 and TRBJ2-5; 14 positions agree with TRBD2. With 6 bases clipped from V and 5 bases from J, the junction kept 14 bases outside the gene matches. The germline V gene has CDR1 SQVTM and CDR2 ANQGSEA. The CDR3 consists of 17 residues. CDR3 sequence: CSVDGTSGGYSWETQYF. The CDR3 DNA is TGCAGCGTGGACGGGACTAGCGGGGGCTACAGTTGGGAGACCCAGTACTTC.

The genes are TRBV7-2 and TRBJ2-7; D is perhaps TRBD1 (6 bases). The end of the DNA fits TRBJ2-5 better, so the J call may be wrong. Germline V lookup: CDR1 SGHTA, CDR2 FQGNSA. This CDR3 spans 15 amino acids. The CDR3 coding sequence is TGTGCCAGCAGCCCAGGGGCAGTTAGACAAGAGACCCAGTACTTC. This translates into CASSPGAVRQETQYF.

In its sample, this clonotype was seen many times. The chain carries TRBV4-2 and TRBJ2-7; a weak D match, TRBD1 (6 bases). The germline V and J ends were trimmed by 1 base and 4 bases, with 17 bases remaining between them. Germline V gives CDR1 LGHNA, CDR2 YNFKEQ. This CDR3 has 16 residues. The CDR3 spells CASSQVPSGVDYEQYF. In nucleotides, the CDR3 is TGTGCCAGCAGCCAAGTCCCGTCAGGGGTTGATTACGAGCAGTACTTC.

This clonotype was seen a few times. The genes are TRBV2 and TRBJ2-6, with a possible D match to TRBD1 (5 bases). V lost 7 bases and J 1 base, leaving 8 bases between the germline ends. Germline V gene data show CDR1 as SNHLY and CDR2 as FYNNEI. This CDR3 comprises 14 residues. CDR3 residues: CASTRQSGANVLTF. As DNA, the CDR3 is TGTGCCAGCACCCGACAGTCTGGGGCCAACGTCCTGACTTTC.